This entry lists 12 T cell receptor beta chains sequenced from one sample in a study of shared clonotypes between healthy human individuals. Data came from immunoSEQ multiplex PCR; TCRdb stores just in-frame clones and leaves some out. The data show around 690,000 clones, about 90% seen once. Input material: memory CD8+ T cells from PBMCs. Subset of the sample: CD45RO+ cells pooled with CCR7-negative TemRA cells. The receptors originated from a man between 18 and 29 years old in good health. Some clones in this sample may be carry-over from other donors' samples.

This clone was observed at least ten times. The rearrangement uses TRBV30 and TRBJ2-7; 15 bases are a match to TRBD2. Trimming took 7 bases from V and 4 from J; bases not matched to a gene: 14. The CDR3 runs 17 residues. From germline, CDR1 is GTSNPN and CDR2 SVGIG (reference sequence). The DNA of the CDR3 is TGTGCCTTGGCCGGACTAGCGGGAGGGAGGGCCAGGTACGAGCAGTACTTC. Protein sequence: CALAGLAGGRARYEQYF.

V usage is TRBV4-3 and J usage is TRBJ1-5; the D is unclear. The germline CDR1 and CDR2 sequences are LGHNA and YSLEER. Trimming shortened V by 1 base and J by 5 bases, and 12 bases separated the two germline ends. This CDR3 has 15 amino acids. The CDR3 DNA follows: TGCGCCAGCAGCCAAGGAAGGGCGGCAGATCAGCCCCAGCATTTT. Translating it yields CASSQGRAADQPQHF.

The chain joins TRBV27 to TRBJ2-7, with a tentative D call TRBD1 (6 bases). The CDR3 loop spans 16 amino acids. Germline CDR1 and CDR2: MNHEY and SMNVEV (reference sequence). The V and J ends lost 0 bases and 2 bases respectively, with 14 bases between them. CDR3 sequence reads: CASSLSLGTLTYEQYF. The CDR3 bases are TGTGCCAGCAGTTTATCGCTTGGGACACTCACCTACGAGCAGTACTTC.

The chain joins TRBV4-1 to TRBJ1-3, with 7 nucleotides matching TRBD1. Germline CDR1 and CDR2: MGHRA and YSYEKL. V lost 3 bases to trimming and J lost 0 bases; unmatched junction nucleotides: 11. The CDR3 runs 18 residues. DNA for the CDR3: TGCGCCAGCAGCCAGAATTCGGGACAGCCCAGCTCTGGAAACACCATATATTTT. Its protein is CASSQNSGQPSSGNTIYF.

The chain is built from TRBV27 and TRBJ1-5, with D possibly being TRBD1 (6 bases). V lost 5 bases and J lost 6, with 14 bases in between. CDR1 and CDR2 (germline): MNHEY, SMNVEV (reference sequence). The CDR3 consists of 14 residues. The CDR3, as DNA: TGTGCCAGCAGTACCCGGACAGAAGGTCAGCCCCAGCATTTT. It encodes CASSTRTEGQPQHF.

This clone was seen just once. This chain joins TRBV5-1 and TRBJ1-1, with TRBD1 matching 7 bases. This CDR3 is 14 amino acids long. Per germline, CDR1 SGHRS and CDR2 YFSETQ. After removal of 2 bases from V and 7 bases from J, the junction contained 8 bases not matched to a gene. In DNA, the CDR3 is TGCGCCAGCAGCTTAAACAGGGGCGCCTTTGAAGCTTTCTTT. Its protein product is CASSLNRGAFEAFF. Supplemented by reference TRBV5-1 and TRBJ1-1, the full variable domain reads KAGVTQTPRYLIKTRGQQVTLSCSPISGHRSVSWYQQTPGQGLQFLFEYFSETQRNKGNFPGRFSGRQFSNSRSEMNVSTLELGDSALYLCASSLNRGAFEAFFGQGTRLTVV.

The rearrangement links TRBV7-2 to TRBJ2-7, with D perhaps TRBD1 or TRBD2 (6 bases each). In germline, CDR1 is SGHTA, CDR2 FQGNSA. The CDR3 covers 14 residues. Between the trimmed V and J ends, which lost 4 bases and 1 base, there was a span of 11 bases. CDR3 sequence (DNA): TGTGCCAGCAGCTGGGGGCGGGATTCCTACGAGCAGTACTTC. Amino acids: CASSWGRDSYEQYF.

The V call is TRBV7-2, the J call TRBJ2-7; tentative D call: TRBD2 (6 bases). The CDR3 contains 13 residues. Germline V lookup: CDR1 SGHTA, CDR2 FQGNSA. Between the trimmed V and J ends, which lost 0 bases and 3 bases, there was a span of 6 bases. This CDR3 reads CASSLAGGYEQYF. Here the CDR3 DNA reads TGTGCCAGCAGCTTAGCGGGGGGCTACGAGCAGTACTTC.

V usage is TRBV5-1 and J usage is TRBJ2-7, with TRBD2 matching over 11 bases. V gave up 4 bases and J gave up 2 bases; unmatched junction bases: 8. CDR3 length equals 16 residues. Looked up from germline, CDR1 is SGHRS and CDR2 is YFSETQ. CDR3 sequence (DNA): TGCGCCAGCAGCGCGGGACTAGCGGCAGAAACCTACGAGCAGTACTTC. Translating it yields CASSAGLAAETYEQYF.

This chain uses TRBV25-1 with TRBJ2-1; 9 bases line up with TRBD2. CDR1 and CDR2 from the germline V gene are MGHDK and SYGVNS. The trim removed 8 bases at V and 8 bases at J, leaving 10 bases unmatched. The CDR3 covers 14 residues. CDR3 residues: CASGGLAGIDEQFF. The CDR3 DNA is TGTGCCAGCGGGGGGCTAGCGGGAATCGATGAGCAGTTCTTC.

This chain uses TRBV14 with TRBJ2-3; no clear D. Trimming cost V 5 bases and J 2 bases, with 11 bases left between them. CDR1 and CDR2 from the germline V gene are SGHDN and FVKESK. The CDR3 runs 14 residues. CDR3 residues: CASSSYRVTDTQYF. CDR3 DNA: TGTGCCAGCAGCTCCTACCGGGTCACAGATACGCAGTATTTT.

CDR3 residues: CASSLSEHSGNTIYF. In DNA form, the CDR3 reads TGTGCCAGCAGCTTATCGGAGCACAGTGGAAACACCATATATTTT. The chain links TRBV7-6 to TRBJ1-3; unclear D gene. The germline V gene encodes CDR1 SGHVS and CDR2 FNYEAQ. The CDR3 consists of 15 residues. V gave up 2 bases and J gave up 3 bases, with 11 bases separating them.